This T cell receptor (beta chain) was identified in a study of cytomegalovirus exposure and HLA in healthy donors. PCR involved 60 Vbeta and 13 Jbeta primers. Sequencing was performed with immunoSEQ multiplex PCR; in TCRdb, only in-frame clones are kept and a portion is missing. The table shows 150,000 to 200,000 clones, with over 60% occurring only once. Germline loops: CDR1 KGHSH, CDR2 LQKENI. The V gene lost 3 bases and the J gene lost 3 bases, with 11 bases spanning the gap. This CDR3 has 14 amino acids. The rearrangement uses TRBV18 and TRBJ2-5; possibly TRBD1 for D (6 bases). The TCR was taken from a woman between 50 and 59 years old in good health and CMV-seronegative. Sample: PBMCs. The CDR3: CASSPGHSKETQYF. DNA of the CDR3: TGTGCCAGCTCACCGGGACACTCAAAAGAGACCCAGTACTTC.